The present T cell receptor beta chain was sequenced within a study of monozygotic twins with inflammatory bowel disease. Every TCR library consumed 3,000 to 4,500 ng of total RNA. cDNA for each sample came from eight separate reactions. Nested PCRs (approximately 17 and 9 cycles, two total) were applied to TCRalpha and TCRbeta cDNA. TCRdb re-analyzed the 5' RACE reads; it lists each CDR3 protein once, without DNA. The sample table sets out some 400,000 distinct CDR3 sequences. CDR1 and CDR2 (germline): KGHSH, LQKENI. CDR3 length equals 16 residues. The source of this sequence is a human donor with ulcerative colitis or Crohn's disease, or a healthy co-twin of an affected twin (not recorded which). Material for sequencing was blood. The chain is built from TRBV18 and TRBJ2-2. CDR3 protein: CASSPPAGAGTGELFF.